Presented here are 9 T cell receptor beta chains from one specimen sequenced in a study of shared clonotypes between healthy human individuals. The data were produced by immunoSEQ multiplex PCR, yet TCRdb's version contains in-frame clones alone and is incomplete. Among approximately 2.5 million clones, approximately 93% were seen once, and the ten largest hold approximately 0.37%. The sequenced material came from naive CD4+ T cells from PBMCs. The sample's subset: CD45RA+ positively selected. All receptors come from a man aged 18-30 years in good health. Some clones in this sample may be carry-over from other donors' samples.

The chain combines TRBV6-5 with TRBJ2-7; either TRBD1 or TRBD2 may fit D (6 bases each). V shed 4 bases and J shed 3 bases, with 13 bases lying between them. This CDR3 spans 14 amino acids. Germline CDR1 reads MNHEY; CDR2 reads SVGAGI. DNA of the CDR3: TGTGCCAGCAGTTCCTCTAAGGGGGGCTACGAGCAGTACTTC. This sequence encodes CASSSSKGGYEQYF.

In this sample, this clone turned up a few times. The chain has TRBV10-1 and TRBJ2-7; 8 bases align to TRBD1. This CDR3 is built from 14 residues. Germline V CDR1 and CDR2: WNHNN, SYGVQD (reference sequence). The J segment lost 3 bases and the V segment lost 4 bases, leaving 5 bases of the junction unmatched. In DNA form, the CDR3 reads TGCGCCAGCAGTGTGACAGGGGCAAGCTACGAGCAGTACTTC. It specifies CASSVTGASYEQYF.

The chain carries TRBV29-1 and TRBJ1-1; a weak D match, TRBD1 (6 bases). The V end lost 5 bases, the J end lost 5 bases, and 15 bases lay between the germline ends. The CDR3 covers 13 residues. Germline V gene sequence: CDR1 SQVTM, CDR2 ANQGSEA. The CDR3 loop is CSVPSGGRTEAFF. The CDR3 DNA reads as TGCAGCGTTCCCTCGGGGGGGCGGACTGAAGCTTTCTTT.

The chain employs TRBV10-3 and TRBJ2-2; a possible D gene is TRBD2 (7 bases). V was trimmed by 3 bases and J by 7 bases, leaving 18 bases between them. CDR3 length equals 16 residues. Germline assignment: CDR1 ENHRY and CDR2 SYGVKD. The CDR3 reads CAISEVSAGEGGELFF. CDR3 DNA sequence: TGTGCCATCAGTGAAGTGTCGGCAGGGGAGGGCGGGGAGCTGTTTTTT.

The chain combines TRBV7-2 with TRBJ1-1; TRBD1 matches at 7 bases. The CDR3 consists of 16 residues. CDR1 SGHTA and CDR2 FQGNSA come from the germline V gene. With V trimmed by 2 bases and J by 1 base, 7 bases remained unmatched. CDR3 protein: CASSLQPGGKNTEAFF. CDR3 sequence (DNA): TGTGCCAGCAGCTTACAACCAGGGGGGAAGAACACTGAAGCTTTCTTT. Based on the CDR3 plus reference TRBV7-2 and TRBJ1-1, the full variable domain is GAGVSQSPSNKVTEKGKDVELRCDPISGHTALYWYRQSLGQGLEFLIYFQGNSAPDKSGLPSDRFSAERTGGSVSTLTIQRTQQEDSAVYLCASSLQPGGKNTEAFFGQGTRLTVV.

CDR3 in DNA: TGTGCCAGCAGCTACGAGAGGGATCAGCCCCAGCATTTT. Amino acids: CASSYERDQPQHF. V and J are TRBV5-5 and TRBJ1-5; D gene uncertain. The CDR3 loop spans 13 amino acids. Trimming took off 3 bases at V and 5 bases at J, with 9 bases between the two ends. Germline V CDR1 and CDR2: SGHKS, YYEKEE (reference sequence).

The chain links TRBV4-2 to TRBJ2-7; 11 bases are a match to TRBD2. After removal of 4 bases from V and 0 bases from J, the junction contained 5 bases not matched to a gene. Looked up from germline, CDR1 is LGHNA and CDR2 is YNFKEQ. The CDR3 consists of 16 residues. The DNA for the CDR3 is TGTGCCAGCAGCCGATTGGGACTAGCGGACTCCTACGAGCAGTACTTC. Amino acids: CASSRLGLADSYEQYF.

The chain uses TRBV6-5 and TRBJ1-3; the match to TRBD1 covers 9 bases. From germline, CDR1 is MNHEY and CDR2 SVGAGI. V was clipped by 5 bases and J by 4 bases; unmatched bases: 6. The CDR3 consists of 15 residues. CDR3 sequence reads: CASSVDRGYGNTIYF. DNA for the CDR3: TGTGCCAGCAGTGTGGACAGGGGATACGGAAACACCATATATTTT.

V is TRBV5-8 and J is TRBJ2-7, with D maybe TRBD2 (5 bases). V gave up 0 bases and J gave up 4 bases, with 8 bases separating them. CDR1 SGHTS and CDR2 YDEGEE come from the germline V gene. This CDR3 spans 13 amino acids. The CDR3 coding sequence is TGTGCCAGCAGCTTGGGGACTGAATACGAGCAGTACTTC. It encodes CASSLGTEYEQYF.